One and the same sample provided the 26 T cell receptor beta chains below, sequenced in a study of cytomegalovirus exposure and HLA in healthy donors. The PCR employed 60 Vbeta primers together with 13 Jbeta primers. Clones were sequenced by immunoSEQ multiplex PCR, and TCRdb holds only the in-frame ones, with some missing. The profile covers about 160,000 clones, with under 80% appearing a single time and about 1.5% taken by the ten largest. The sample consisted of PBMCs. All receptors derive from a woman under 40 in good health and CMV-seronegative.

V gene TRBV7-6 combines with J gene TRBJ2-7, with 9 bases fitting TRBD1. Looked up from germline, CDR1 is SGHVS and CDR2 is FNYEAQ. V lost 1 base, J lost 1 base, and 5 bases stayed unmatched. The CDR3 consists of 16 residues. The CDR3 DNA reads TGTGCCAGCAGCTTAGACCTGGGACAGGGATCCTACGAGCAGTACTTC. Its protein is CASSLDLGQGSYEQYF.

The chain joins TRBV19 to TRBJ1-5; the D gene is possibly TRBD1 (6 bases). Between the trimmed V and J ends, which lost 6 bases and 0 bases, there was a span of 12 bases. Germline V lookup: CDR1 LNHDA, CDR2 SQIVND (reference sequence). The CDR3 sequence is 15 residues long. For the CDR3, the DNA is TGTGCCAGTAGCCCGGACAGATCTAGCAATCAGCCCCAGCATTTT. Translated, it gives CASSPDRSSNQPQHF.

This chain joins TRBV7-9 and TRBJ2-5; 7 positions agree with TRBD1. The CDR3 runs 13 residues. The junction had 5 bases not matched to a gene; V was cut back by 8 bases and J by 2 bases. Germline CDR1 SEHNR, CDR2 FQNEAQ (reference sequence). DNA for the CDR3: TGTGCCAGCTCGAGGGACAGTCAAGAGACCCAGTACTTC. It yields the protein CASSRDSQETQYF.

The chain combines TRBV30 with TRBJ1-2, with 10 positions matching TRBD1. Germline V lookup: CDR1 GTSNPN, CDR2 SVGIG (reference sequence). The CDR3 is 16 residues long. V lost 1 base and J lost 5; bases outside the gene matches: 10. CDR3 residues: CAWSGTRGQGKYGYTF. CDR3 in DNA: TGTGCCTGGAGTGGGACGAGGGGACAGGGGAAGTATGGCTACACCTTC.

Here the CDR3 reads CASSLAGRTDTQYF. The CDR3 nucleotides read TGTGCCAGCAGTTTAGCGGGGCGCACAGATACGCAGTATTTT. V gene TRBV28 combines with J gene TRBJ2-3, with a weak D call TRBD2 (6 bases). The CDR3 spans 14 residues. Germline loops: CDR1 MDHEN, CDR2 SYDVKM. Trimming took off 2 bases at V and 1 base at J, with 7 bases between the two ends. Looking up the rest from reference TRBV28 and TRBJ2-3 gives the full variable domain: DVKVTQSSRYLVKRTGEKVFLECVQDMDHENMFWYRQDPGLGLRLIYFSYDVKMKEKGDIPEGYSVSREKKERFSLILESASTNQTSMYLCASSLAGRTDTQYFGPGTRLTVL.

This clone was counted once. V gene TRBV29-1 combines with J gene TRBJ2-1; 8 bases align to TRBD2. In germline, CDR1 is SQVTM, CDR2 ANQGSEA. With 3 bases clipped from V and 2 bases from J, the junction kept 6 bases outside the gene matches. The CDR3 sequence is 15 residues long. CDR3 DNA sequence: TGCAGCGTTGAGAGACTAGCGCCTCCCTACAATGAGCAGTTCTTC. Amino acid sequence: CSVERLAPPYNEQFF.

The chain employs TRBV7-6 and TRBJ2-7; possible D gene TRBD2, 5 bases. This CDR3 spans 14 amino acids. CDR1 is SGHVS, CDR2 FNYEAQ, per germline. The ends were cut back, 5 bases at V and 1 base at J, with 12 bases in the middle. This chain's CDR3 is CASSPGSLSYEQYF. The DNA of the CDR3 is TGTGCCAGCAGCCCGGGATCGCTGTCCTACGAGCAGTACTTC.

Comment on this clone: This specimen includes other DNA sequences encoding the same CDR3. V usage is TRBV2 and J usage is TRBJ2-1; 9 bases line up with TRBD1. The trim removed 4 bases at V and 1 base at J, leaving 2 bases unmatched. The length of the CDR3 is 15 residues. Germline-derived CDR1 and CDR2 are SNHLY and FYNNEI. The CDR3 DNA is TGTGCCAGCAGTGTACAGGGGGCGTCCTACAATGAGCAGTTCTTC. Translated: CASSVQGASYNEQFF.

The rearrangement links TRBV7-9 to TRBJ2-7, with 9 bases lining up with TRBD1. Per the germline V gene, CDR1 is SEHNR and CDR2 is FQNEAQ (reference sequence). CDR3 length: 14 residues. The V and J ends lost 4 bases and 7 bases, in that order; junction bases with no gene match: 8. The CDR3 DNA reads as TGTGCCAGCAGCTGGACAGGGGCCCCGGCGGAGCAGTACTTC. Protein product: CASSWTGAPAEQYF.

This sequence joins TRBV6-1 and TRBJ1-3; a weak D match, TRBD1 (5 bases). CDR1 MNHNS and CDR2 SASEGT come from the germline V gene. V was trimmed by 8 bases and J by 6 bases, leaving 11 bases between them. This CDR3 spans 12 amino acids. The CDR3 loop reads CASQGVINTIYF. The CDR3 DNA follows: TGTGCCAGCCAAGGGGTAATAAACACCATATATTTT.

This sequence joins TRBV27 and TRBJ2-3; 13 bases are a match to TRBD2. The CDR3 is 18 amino acids. Trimming took 6 bases from V and 2 from J; bases not matched to a gene: 11. Germline V gives CDR1 MNHEY, CDR2 SMNVEV (reference sequence). CDR3 amino acids: CASSPQLAGGSITDTQYF. The CDR3 DNA reads as TGTGCCAGCAGCCCACAACTAGCGGGGGGGAGTATCACAGATACGCAGTATTTT.

The rearrangement uses TRBV5-8 and TRBJ1-5, with D unresolved. The ends were cut back, 4 bases at V and 0 bases at J, with 8 bases in the middle. The germline V gene encodes CDR1 SGHTS and CDR2 YDEGEE. This CDR3 is built from 14 residues. The CDR3 nucleotides are TGTGCCAGCAGCACGGGATCTAGCAATCAGCCCCAGCATTTT. Protein: CASSTGSSNQPQHF.

This rearrangement joins TRBV25-1 to TRBJ2-1, with D unclear. V was clipped by 3 bases and J by 6 bases, with 15 bases between them. Germline assignment: CDR1 MGHDK and CDR2 SYGVNS. CDR3 size: 15 residues. In nucleotides, the CDR3 is TGTGCCAGCAGTGACTACTGGAATTCGGGCAATGAGCAGTTCTTC. As protein: CASSDYWNSGNEQFF.

The chain couples TRBV30 to TRBJ1-3; 9 positions match TRBD1. This CDR3 has 16 amino acids. Germline V CDR1 and CDR2: GTSNPN, SVGIG (reference sequence). The V segment lost 1 base and the J segment 4 bases; nucleotides outside the gene matches: 8. CDR3 residues: CAWSAGQGITGNTIYF. DNA of the CDR3: TGTGCCTGGAGTGCCGGACAGGGGATTACGGGAAACACCATATATTTT.

The rearrangement links TRBV12-5 to TRBJ1-5; tentatively, D is TRBD1 (6 bases). V was trimmed by 3 bases and J by 7 bases, leaving 22 bases between them. The CDR3 covers 17 residues. Germline-derived CDR1 and CDR2 are LGHNT and FRNRAP. The CDR3 nucleotides are TGTGCTAGTGGTTTCCACCCAGGGGCTACCTCGGCCCAGCCCCAGCATTTT. This codes for CASGFHPGATSAQPQHF.

In this sample, this clone turned up a few times. The J gene is TRBJ2-1, the V gene TRBV5-1, with 15 bases aligning to TRBD2. Trimming cost V 4 bases and J 0 bases; bases outside gene matches: 8. The CDR3 is 19 residues long. Germline lookup yields CDR1 SGHRS and CDR2 YFSETQ. CDR3 sequence (DNA): TGCGCCAGCAGCCGAACGGGACTAGCGGGGGGAAGCTCCTACAATGAGCAGTTCTTC. It specifies CASSRTGLAGGSSYNEQFF.

This clone was seen a few times. J is TRBJ1-6 and V is TRBV27; 8 bases match TRBD1. V gave up 5 bases and J gave up 7 bases; unmatched junction bases: 7. There are 15 residues in the CDR3. Germline loops: CDR1 MNHEY, CDR2 SMNVEV (reference sequence). The CDR3: CASSTTDRENSPLHF. Here the CDR3 DNA reads TGTGCCAGCAGTACCACGGACAGGGAAAATTCACCCCTCCACTTT.

DNA of the CDR3: TGTGCCAGTAGCCGGGGTTACGATTCACCCCTCCACTTT. Its protein product is CASSRGYDSPLHF. This chain connects TRBV19 to TRBJ1-6; no clear D. Deletions cut 6 bases from V and 8 bases from J, with 11 bases between. The CDR3 has 13 amino acids. Germline values: CDR1 LNHDA, CDR2 SQIVND (reference sequence).

This rearrangement joins TRBV27 to TRBJ1-5; possible D gene TRBD1, 6 bases. The CDR3 sequence is 18 residues long. Germline loops: CDR1 MNHEY, CDR2 SMNVEV (reference sequence). The V end lost 5 bases, the J end lost 3 bases, and 23 bases lay between the germline ends. The CDR3 nucleotides are TGTGCCAGCAGTCCCCGCCCTACCGGGACACCCTACAATCAGCCCCAGCATTTT. The encoded protein is CASSPRPTGTPYNQPQHF.

The rearrangement links TRBV30 to TRBJ2-7, with 7 bases that match TRBD1. Losses at the gene ends were 0 bases for V and 0 bases for J; bases not matched to a gene: 5. Germline CDR1 and CDR2: GTSNPN and SVGIG (reference sequence). The CDR3 is 15 amino acids. CDR3 loop: CAWSVPDRSSYEQYF. DNA of the CDR3: TGTGCCTGGAGTGTACCGGACAGGAGCTCCTACGAGCAGTACTTC.

This clone was counted a single time. The chain has TRBV15 and TRBJ1-2, with TRBD1 matching over 8 bases. The CDR3 covers 14 residues. CDR1 LNHNV and CDR2 YYDKDF come from the germline V gene (reference sequence). Trimming at V came to 5 bases and at J to 1 base, leaving 3 bases not matched to a gene. The CDR3 DNA reads as TGTGCCACCAGCGGAGGACAGGGTAACTATGGCTACACCTTC. It codes for CATSGGQGNYGYTF. Full variable domain (rest looked up from reference TRBV15 and TRBJ1-2): DAMVIQNPRYQVTQFGKPVTLSCSQTLNHNVMYWYQQKSSQAPKLLFHYYDKDFNNEADTPDNFQSRRPNTSFCFLDIRSPGLGDTAMYLCATSGGQGNYGYTFGSGTRLTVV.

The chain recombines TRBV9 with TRBJ2-1, with D tentatively TRBD1 (5 bases). CDR1 is SGDLS and CDR2 is YYNGEE in the germline V gene. With 3 bases removed from V and 0 bases from J, the gap between germline ends came to 19 bases. The CDR3 has 18 amino acids. The CDR3 loop reads CASSALIQGATSYNEQFF. The CDR3 bases are TGTGCCAGCAGCGCCTTAATACAAGGGGCGACCTCCTACAATGAGCAGTTCTTC.

The CDR3 region is CASRGQSYGAQYF. In nucleotides, the CDR3 is TGTGCCAGCCGCGGACAGTCTTACGGCGCGCAGTACTTC. The chain joins TRBV14 to TRBJ2-7; possible D gene TRBD1, 6 bases. The CDR3 runs to 13 residues. Trimming pared 8 bases from V and 9 bases from J, leaving 20 bases between. Germline lookup yields CDR1 SGHDN and CDR2 FVKESK.

The V and J genes are TRBV5-1 and TRBJ2-7, with TRBD1 matching 8 bases. Trimming at V came to 7 bases and at J to 5 bases, leaving 23 bases not matched to a gene. The CDR3 extends over 18 amino acids. The germline V gene has CDR1 SGHRS and CDR2 YFSETQ. The CDR3 DNA is TGCGCCAGCGGGCCCGGGACAGGCACCACTTTGAGGGTCAACGAGCAGTACTTC. This gives the protein CASGPGTGTTLRVNEQYF.

This clone has just a few counts. J is TRBJ2-7 and V is TRBV5-4, with 7 positions matching TRBD1. Germline CDR1 SGHNT, CDR2 YYREEE (reference sequence). This CDR3 has 15 residues. J gave up 0 bases and V 4 bases, and 7 bases lay outside the gene matches. This chain's CDR3 is CASSARDRSSYEQYF. DNA for the CDR3: TGTGCCAGCAGCGCTAGGGACAGATCCTCCTACGAGCAGTACTTC.

The J gene is TRBJ1-1, the V gene TRBV29-1; TRBD1 might be the D (6 bases). Germline V gene sequence: CDR1 SQVTM, CDR2 ANQGSEA. Trimming took off 1 base at V and 11 bases at J, with 20 bases between the two ends. CDR3 size: 14 residues. The CDR3 sequence: CSVEVGVVAGVAFF. In nucleotides, the CDR3 is TGCAGCGTTGAAGTTGGAGTCGTGGCAGGGGTTGCTTTCTTT.